The present T cell receptor (beta chain) was sequenced within a study of CD8 T cells in ankylosing spondylitis. In TCRdb, the 5' RACE reads were re-called with MiXCR into one record per CDR3 protein. The sample lists under 250,000 distinct CDR3 sequences; 30% to 35% were seen once. This CDR3 contains 13 residues. CDR1 is DFQATT and CDR2 is SNEGSKA in the germline V gene (reference sequence). V lost 0 bases and J 4 bases, leaving 7 bases between the germline ends. Sequenced material: blood, either unsorted or a sorted T cell fraction (not recorded which). The receptor's source is a male donor with ankylosing spondylitis or in good health (not recorded which). The rearrangement links TRBV20-1 to TRBJ1-5, with a tentative D call TRBD1 (5 bases). This CDR3 reads CSARDEGNQPQHF. CDR3 sequence (DNA): TGCAGTGCTAGAGATGAGGGGAATCAGCCCCAGCATTTT.